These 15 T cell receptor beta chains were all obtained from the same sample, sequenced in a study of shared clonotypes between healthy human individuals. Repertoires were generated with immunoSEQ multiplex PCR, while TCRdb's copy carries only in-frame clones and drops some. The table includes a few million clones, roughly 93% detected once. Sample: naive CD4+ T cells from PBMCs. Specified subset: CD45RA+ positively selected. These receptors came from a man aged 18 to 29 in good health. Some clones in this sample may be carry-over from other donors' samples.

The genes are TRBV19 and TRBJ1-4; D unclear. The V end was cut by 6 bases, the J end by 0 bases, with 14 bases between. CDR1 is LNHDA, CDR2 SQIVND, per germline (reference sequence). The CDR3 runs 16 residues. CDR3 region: CASSPLLQATNEKLFF. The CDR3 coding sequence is TGTGCCAGTAGCCCCCTCTTGCAGGCAACTAATGAAAAACTGTTTTTT.

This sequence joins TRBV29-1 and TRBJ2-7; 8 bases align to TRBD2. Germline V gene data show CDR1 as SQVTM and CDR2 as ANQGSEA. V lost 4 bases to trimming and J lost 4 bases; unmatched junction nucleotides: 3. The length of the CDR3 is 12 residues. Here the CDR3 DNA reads TGCAGCGTTGGATCGGGAGGGTACGAGCAGTACTTC. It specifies CSVGSGGYEQYF.

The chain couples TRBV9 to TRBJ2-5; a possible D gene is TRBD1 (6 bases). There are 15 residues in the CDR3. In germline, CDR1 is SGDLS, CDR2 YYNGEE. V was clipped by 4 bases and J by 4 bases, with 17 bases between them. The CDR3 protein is CASSISGVVGETQYF. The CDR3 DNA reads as TGTGCCAGCAGCATCTCAGGGGTGGTAGGAGAGACCCAGTACTTC.

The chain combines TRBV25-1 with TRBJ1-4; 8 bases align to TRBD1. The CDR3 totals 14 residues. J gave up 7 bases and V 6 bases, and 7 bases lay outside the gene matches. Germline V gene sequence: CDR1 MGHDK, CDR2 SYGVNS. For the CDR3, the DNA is TGTGCCAGCAGACAACAGGGGGGAGGTGAAAAACTGTTTTTT. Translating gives CASRQQGGGEKLFF.

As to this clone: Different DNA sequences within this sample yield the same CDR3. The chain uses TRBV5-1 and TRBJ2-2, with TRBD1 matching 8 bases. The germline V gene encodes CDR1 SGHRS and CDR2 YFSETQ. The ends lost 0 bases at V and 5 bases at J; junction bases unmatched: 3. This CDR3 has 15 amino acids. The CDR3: CASSLDRGSTGELFF. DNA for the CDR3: TGCGCCAGCAGCTTGGACAGGGGGAGTACCGGGGAGCTGTTTTTT.

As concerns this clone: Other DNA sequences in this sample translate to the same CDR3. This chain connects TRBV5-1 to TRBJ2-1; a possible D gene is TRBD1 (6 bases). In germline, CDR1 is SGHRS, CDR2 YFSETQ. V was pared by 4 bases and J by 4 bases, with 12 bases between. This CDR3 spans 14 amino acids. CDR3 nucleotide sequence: TGCGCCAGCAGCCCCCGGACAGATTACAATGAGCAGTTCTTC. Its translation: CASSPRTDYNEQFF.

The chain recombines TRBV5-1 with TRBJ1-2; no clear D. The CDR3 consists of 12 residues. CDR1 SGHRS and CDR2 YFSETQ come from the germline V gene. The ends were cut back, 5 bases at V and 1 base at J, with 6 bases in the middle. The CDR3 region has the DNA TGCGCCAGCAGGTTTGATAACTATGGCTACACCTTC. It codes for CASRFDNYGYTF.

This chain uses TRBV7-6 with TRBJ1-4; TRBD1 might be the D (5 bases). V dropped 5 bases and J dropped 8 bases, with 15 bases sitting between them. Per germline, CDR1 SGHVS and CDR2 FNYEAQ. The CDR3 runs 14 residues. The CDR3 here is CASSPLGGGEKLFF. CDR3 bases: TGTGCCAGCAGCCCCCTGGGGGGGGGAGAAAAACTGTTTTTT.

The CDR3 DNA is TGTGCCAGCGATGCAGGGGGGACTAACTATGGCTACACCTTC. Protein product: CASDAGGTNYGYTF. The chain is built from TRBV19 and TRBJ1-2; 7 positions match TRBD1. J lost 0 bases, V lost 9 bases, and 7 bases had no gene match. The CDR3 length is 14 residues. Germline CDR1 reads LNHDA; CDR2 reads SQIVND (reference sequence).

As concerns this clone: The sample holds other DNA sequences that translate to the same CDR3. This CDR3 is CASSLGQGVDTQYF. The CDR3 DNA reads TGCGCCAGCAGCTTGGGCCAGGGGGTGGATACGCAGTATTTT. The chain joins TRBV5-1 to TRBJ2-3; 7 positions match TRBD1. The CDR3 sequence is 14 residues long. Germline CDR1 is SGHRS and CDR2 is YFSETQ. V dropped 0 bases and J dropped 6; count of bases not matched to a gene: 4.

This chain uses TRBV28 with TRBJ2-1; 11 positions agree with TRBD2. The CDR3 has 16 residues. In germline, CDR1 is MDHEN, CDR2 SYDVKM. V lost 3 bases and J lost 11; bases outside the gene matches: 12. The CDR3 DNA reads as TGTGCCAGCAGTTTTTATGGAGGGACTAGCGGAACAAAGCAGTTCTTC. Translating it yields CASSFYGGTSGTKQFF. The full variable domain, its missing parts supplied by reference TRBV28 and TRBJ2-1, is DVKVTQSSRYLVKRTGEKVFLECVQDMDHENMFWYRQDPGLGLRLIYFSYDVKMKEKGDIPEGYSVSREKKERFSLILESASTNQTSMYLCASSFYGGTSGTKQFFGPGTRLTVL.

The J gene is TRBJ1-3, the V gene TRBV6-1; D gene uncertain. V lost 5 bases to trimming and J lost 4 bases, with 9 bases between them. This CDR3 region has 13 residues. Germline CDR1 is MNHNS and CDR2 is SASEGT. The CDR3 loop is CASSSLRGNTIYF. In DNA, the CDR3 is TGTGCCAGCAGTTCTCTCAGAGGAAACACCATATATTTT.

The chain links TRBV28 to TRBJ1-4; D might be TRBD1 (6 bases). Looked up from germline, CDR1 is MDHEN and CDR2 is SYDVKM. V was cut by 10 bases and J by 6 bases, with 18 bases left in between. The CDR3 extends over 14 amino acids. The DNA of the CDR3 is TGTGCCACCACAACCACAGGGACGGATGAAAAACTGTTTTTT. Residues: CATTTTGTDEKLFF.

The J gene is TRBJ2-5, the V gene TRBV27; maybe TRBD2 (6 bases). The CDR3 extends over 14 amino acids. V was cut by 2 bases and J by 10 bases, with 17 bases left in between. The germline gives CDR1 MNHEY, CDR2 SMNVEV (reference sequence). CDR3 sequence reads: CASSLRPLGGDQYF. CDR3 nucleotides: TGTGCCAGCAGTTTACGCCCCTTAGGAGGGGACCAGTACTTC.

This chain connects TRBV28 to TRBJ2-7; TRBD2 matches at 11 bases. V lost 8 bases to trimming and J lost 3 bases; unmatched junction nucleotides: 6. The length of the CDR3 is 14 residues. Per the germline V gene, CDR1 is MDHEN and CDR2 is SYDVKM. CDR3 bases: TGTGCCAGCGTAGGCACTAGCGGGAGCTACGAGCAGTACTTC. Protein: CASVGTSGSYEQYF.